This TCR beta chain stems from a study of blood T cell repertoires in COVID-19. Study in general: Material from acute and convalescent COVID-19 was sourced from the United States, Italy and Spain. The analysed material was cDNA or gDNA that came from T cells, B-cell-depleted T cells, or PBMCs.

The repertoire was sequenced with immunoSEQ multiplex PCR; TCRdb's copy has only in-frame clones and lacks some. The table shows more than 200,000 clones, with around 83% occurring only once. This CDR3 region has 15 residues. V lost 1 base to trimming and J lost 6 bases, with 15 bases between them. Germline V lookup: CDR1 SNHLY, CDR2 FYNNEI. The receptor was isolated from a woman aged 40 to 50 who had recovered from COVID-19. Input material: peripheral blood. This chain links TRBV2 with TRBJ1-2; D might be TRBD1 (6 bases). The CDR3 loop is CASSEGGQMMDGYTF. The CDR3 coding sequence is TGTGCCAGCAGTGAAGGCGGACAGATGATGGATGGCTACACCTTC.